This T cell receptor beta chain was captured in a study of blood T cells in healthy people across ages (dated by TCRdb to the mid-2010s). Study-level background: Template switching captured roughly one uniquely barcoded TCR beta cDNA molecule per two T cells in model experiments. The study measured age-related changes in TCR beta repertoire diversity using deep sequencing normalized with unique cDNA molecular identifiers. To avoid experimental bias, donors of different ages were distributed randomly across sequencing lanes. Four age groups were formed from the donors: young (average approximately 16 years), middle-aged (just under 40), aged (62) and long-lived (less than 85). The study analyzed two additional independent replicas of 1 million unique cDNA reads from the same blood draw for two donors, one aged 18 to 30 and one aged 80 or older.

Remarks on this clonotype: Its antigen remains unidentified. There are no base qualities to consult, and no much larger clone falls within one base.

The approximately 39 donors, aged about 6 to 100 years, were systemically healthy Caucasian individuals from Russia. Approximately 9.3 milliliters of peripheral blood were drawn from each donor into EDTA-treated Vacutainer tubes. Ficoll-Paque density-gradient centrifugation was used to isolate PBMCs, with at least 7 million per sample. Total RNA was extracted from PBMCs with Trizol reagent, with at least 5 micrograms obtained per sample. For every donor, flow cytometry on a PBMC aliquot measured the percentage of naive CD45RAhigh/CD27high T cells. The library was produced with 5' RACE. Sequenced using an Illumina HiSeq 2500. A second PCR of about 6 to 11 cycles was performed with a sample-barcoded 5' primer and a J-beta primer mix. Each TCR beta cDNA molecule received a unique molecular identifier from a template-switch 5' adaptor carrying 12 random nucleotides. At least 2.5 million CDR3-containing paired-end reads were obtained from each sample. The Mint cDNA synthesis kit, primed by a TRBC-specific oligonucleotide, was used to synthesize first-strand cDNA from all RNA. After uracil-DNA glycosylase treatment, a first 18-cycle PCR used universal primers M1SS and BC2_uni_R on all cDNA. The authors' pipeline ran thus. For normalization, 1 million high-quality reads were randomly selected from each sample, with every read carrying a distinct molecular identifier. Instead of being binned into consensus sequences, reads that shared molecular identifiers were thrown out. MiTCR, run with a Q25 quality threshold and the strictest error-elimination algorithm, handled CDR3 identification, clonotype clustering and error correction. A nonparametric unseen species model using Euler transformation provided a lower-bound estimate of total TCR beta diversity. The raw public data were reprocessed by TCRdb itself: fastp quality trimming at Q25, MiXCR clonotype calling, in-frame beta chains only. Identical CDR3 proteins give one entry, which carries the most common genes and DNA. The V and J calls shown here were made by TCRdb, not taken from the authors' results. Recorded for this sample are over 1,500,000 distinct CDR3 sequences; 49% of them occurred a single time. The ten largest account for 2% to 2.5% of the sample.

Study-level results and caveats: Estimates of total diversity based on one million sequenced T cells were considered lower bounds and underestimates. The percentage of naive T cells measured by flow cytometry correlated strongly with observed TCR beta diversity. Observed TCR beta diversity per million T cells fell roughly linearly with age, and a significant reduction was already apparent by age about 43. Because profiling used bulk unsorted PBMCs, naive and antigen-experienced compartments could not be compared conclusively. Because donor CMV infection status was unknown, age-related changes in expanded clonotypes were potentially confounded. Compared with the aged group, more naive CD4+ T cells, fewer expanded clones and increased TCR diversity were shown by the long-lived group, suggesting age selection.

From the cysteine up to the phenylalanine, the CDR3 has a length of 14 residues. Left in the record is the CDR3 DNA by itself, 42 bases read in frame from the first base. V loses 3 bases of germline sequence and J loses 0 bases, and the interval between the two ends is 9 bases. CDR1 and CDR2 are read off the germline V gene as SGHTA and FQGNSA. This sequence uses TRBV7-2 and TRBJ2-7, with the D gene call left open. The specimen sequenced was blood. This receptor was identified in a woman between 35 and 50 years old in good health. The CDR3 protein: CASSFRASSYEQYF. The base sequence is TGTGCCAGCAGCTTCCGCGCCAGCTCCTACGAGCAGTACTTC.